The 28 T cell receptor beta chains presented below share a single source sample, sequenced in a study of blood T cells in healthy people across ages. A second about 6 to 11 cycle PCR used barcoded and J-beta primers. One entry per CDR3 protein results from TCRdb running MiXCR on the 5' RACE reads. Of more than 800,000 distinct CDR3 sequences listed, roughly 26% are singletons. Sequencing was performed on blood. The receptors were sampled from a woman aged 80 or older in good health.

With respect to this clonotype: A much larger clone differs from this one at a single base, so this may be a read error. The chain's CDR3 is CSASRTGEGDTF. The DNA for the CDR3 is TGCAGTGCTAGCAGGACAGGGGAGGGCGACACCTTC. This chain connects TRBV20-1 to TRBJ1-2, with 9 bases identical to TRBD1. CDR3 size: 12 residues. Unmatched junction bases numbered 8, after V lost 3 bases and J lost 12 bases. Germline V gene data show CDR1 as DFQATT and CDR2 as SNEGSKA (reference sequence).

This clonotype turned up a few times. The rearrangement links TRBV27 to TRBJ1-2, with TRBD1 identical over 8 bases. Germline V gene data show CDR1 as MNHEY and CDR2 as SMNVEV (reference sequence). Trimming cost V 2 bases and J 5 bases; bases outside gene matches: 7. CDR3 length: 15 residues. The CDR3 sequence is CASSLMGGQGYGYTF. CDR3 nucleotides: TGTGCCAGCAGTTTAATGGGTGGACAGGGATATGGCTACACCTTC.

This clonotype appeared a few times. The gene calls are TRBV18 and TRBJ2-2; no clear D. This CDR3 spans 14 amino acids. Germline CDR1 and CDR2: KGHSH and LQKENI. Trimming removed 0 bases from V and 3 bases from J, with 5 bases in between. The CDR3 DNA follows: TGTGCCAGCTCACCACCTAGCTACACCGGGGAGCTGTTTTTT. Translating gives CASSPPSYTGELFF.

This clonotype was seen many times. CDR3 nucleotide sequence: TGCGCCAGCAGCGCGGGACAGGGCAGGGAAAAACTGTTTTTT. It is translated as CASSAGQGREKLFF. The V gene is TRBV5-1, the J gene TRBJ1-4; 9 bases are a match to TRBD1. V shed 4 bases and J 8 bases; nucleotides not matched to a gene: 6. Per the germline V gene, CDR1 is SGHRS and CDR2 is YFSETQ. The CDR3 runs to 14 residues. Supplemented by reference TRBV5-1 and TRBJ1-4, the full variable domain reads KAGVTQTPRYLIKTRGQQVTLSCSPISGHRSVSWYQQTPGQGLQFLFEYFSETQRNKGNFPGRFSGRQFSNSRSEMNVSTLELGDSALYLCASSAGQGREKLFFGSGTQLSVL.

The rearrangement links TRBV7-2 to TRBJ1-1; TRBD1 matches 7 bases. The CDR3 runs to 14 residues. Trimming took 1 base from V and 5 from J; bases not matched to a gene: 4. CDR1 and CDR2 (germline): SGHTA, FQGNSA. The CDR3 DNA sequence: TGTACCAGCAGCTTAGGCAGGGGGTATACTGAAGCTTTCTTT. The encoded protein is CTSSLGRGYTEAFF.

This clonotype was observed at least ten times. V and J are TRBV6-5 and TRBJ1-6; no definite D call. This CDR3 is built from 13 residues. The germline V gene encodes CDR1 MNHEY and CDR2 SVGAGI. Trimming cost V 6 bases and J 10 bases, with 13 bases left between them. The CDR3 DNA sequence: TGTGCCAGCAGAACCTTCCTAGACTCACCCCTCCACTTT. Protein sequence: CASRTFLDSPLHF.

The V and J genes are TRBV5-4 and TRBJ2-2, with TRBD2 matching 14 bases. The V gene end was trimmed by 4 bases and the J gene end by 3 bases; junction bases not matched to a gene: 8. The CDR3 runs 18 residues. The germline V gene has CDR1 SGHNT and CDR2 YYREEE (reference sequence). CDR3 in amino acids: CASSRAGTSGGYTGELFF. CDR3 coding DNA: TGTGCCAGCAGCAGAGCCGGGACTAGCGGGGGCTACACCGGGGAGCTGTTTTTT.

Concerning this clonotype itself: A read error may explain this, as a much larger clone is one base away. This rearrangement joins TRBV12-3 or TRBV12-4 to TRBJ1-2; tentative D call: TRBD1 (5 bases). The CDR3 totals 13 residues. The CDR3 sequence: CASSKDNNYGHTF. The DNA for the CDR3 is TGTGCCAGCAGCAAGGACAATAACTATGGCCACACCTTC.

This clonotype was counted ten times or more. The rearrangement joins TRBV7-2 to TRBJ2-1, with 9 bases fitting TRBD2. V trimming: 7 bases; J trimming: 8 bases; junction bases outside the gene matches: 12. The V gene's germline CDR1 is SGHTA and CDR2 FQGNSA. The CDR3 length is 15 residues. The CDR3 bases are TGTGCCAGCACCCCGGGCGGCGGGGGGGCCTATGAGCAGTTCTTC. Encoded protein: CASTPGGGGAYEQFF.

The chain carries TRBV5-5 and TRBJ1-1, with unresolved D. The germline V gene encodes CDR1 SGHKS and CDR2 YYEKEE (reference sequence). CDR3 size: 13 residues. V gave up 4 bases and J gave up 10 bases, with 17 bases separating them. CDR3 amino acids: CASSLTRAGGAFF. The CDR3 bases are TGTGCCAGCAGCCTTACCCGGGCAGGCGGAGCTTTCTTT. The full variable domain, rest sourced from reference TRBV5-5 and TRBJ1-1, is DAGVTQSPTHLIKTRGQQVTLRCSPISGHKSVSWYQQVLGQGPQFIFQYYEKEERGRGNFPDRFSARQFPNYSSELNVNALLLGDSALYLCASSLTRAGGAFFGQGTRLTVV.

This clonotype was observed once. A read error may be the cause here, since a much bigger clone is one base away. The chain uses TRBV21-1 and TRBJ1-4. TRBV21-1 constitutes a pseudogene. The CDR3 runs 15 residues. CDR3 sequence: CASSNRSILLEKLFF. The CDR3 coding sequence is TGTGCCAGCAGCAACCGGAGCATCCTTCTCGAAAAACTGTTTTTT.

This chain links TRBV29-1 with TRBJ1-2, with a possible D match to TRBD1 (5 bases). The CDR3 has 14 amino acids. The V end lost 5 bases, the J end lost 0 bases, and 13 bases lay between the germline ends. Germline CDR1 is SQVTM and CDR2 is ANQGSEA. As DNA, the CDR3 is TGCAGCGTTAGTCTTACGGACACTAACTATGGCTACACCTTC. Translated, it gives CSVSLTDTNYGYTF.

This clonotype was picked up many times. The V call is TRBV7-2, the J call TRBJ1-5, with a tentative D call TRBD1 (5 bases). CDR1 and CDR2 from the germline V gene are SGHTA and FQGNSA. V gave up 5 bases and J gave up 1 base, with 12 bases separating them. The CDR3 runs to 15 residues. The CDR3, as DNA: TGTGCCAGCAGCCTCATATGGGGGAGCAATCAGCCCCAGCATTTT. It encodes CASSLIWGSNQPQHF.

The chain uses TRBV7-2 and TRBJ1-2, with D possibly being TRBD1 (6 bases). The length of the CDR3 is 16 residues. Between the trimmed V and J ends, which lost 7 bases and 4 bases, there was a span of 22 bases. CDR1 is SGHTA, CDR2 FQGNSA, per germline. The DNA for the CDR3 is TGTGCCAGCACCTATCGAGGGGGGGAGGGACTCTATGGCTACACCTTC. As protein: CASTYRGGEGLYGYTF.

Concerning this clonotype: This could be a read error, since a much larger clone is one nucleotide away. This chain links TRBV7-2 with TRBJ1-5; tentatively, D is TRBD1 (5 bases). CDR3 length: 15 amino acids. CDR1 SGHTA and CDR2 FQGNSA come from the germline V gene. V was clipped by 4 bases and J by 5 bases, with 15 bases between them. The DNA of the CDR3 is TGTGCCAGCAGCTCCGGGGACCGCTCCTATCAGCCCCAGCATTTT. It codes for CASSSGDRSYQPQHF.

The V gene is TRBV3-1, the J gene TRBJ1-4; D may be TRBD1 (6 bases). V lost 3 bases, J lost 4 bases, and 18 bases lay in between. This CDR3 comprises 17 residues. Germline loops: CDR1 LGHDT, CDR2 YNNKEL (reference sequence). Here the CDR3 reads CASSQGLGGRNNEKLFF. The CDR3 DNA sequence: TGTGCCAGCAGCCAGGGCTTGGGGGGCCGCAATAATGAAAAACTGTTTTTT.

This clonotype has at least ten counts. This chain connects TRBV3-1 to TRBJ2-5; D possibly corresponds to TRBD2 (5 bases). The germline gives CDR1 LGHDT, CDR2 YNNKEL (reference sequence). V gave up 4 bases and J gave up 1 base, with 10 bases separating them. The CDR3 consists of 14 residues. CDR3 DNA: TGTGCCAGCAGCCGTCGGGATATCCAAGAGACCCAGTACTTC. Residues: CASSRRDIQETQYF.

The sample holds one count of this clonotype. Germline is not matched at one junction end, which may reflect a read error. The rearrangement joins TRBV12-3 or TRBV12-4 to TRBJ2-2; D is perhaps TRBD2 (6 bases). This CDR3 has 15 amino acids. CDR3 region: CASSFKNINTGGLFF. DNA for the CDR3: TGTGCCAGCAGTTTTAAGAACATAAACACCGGGGGGCTGTTTTTT.

The V call is TRBV7-3, the J call TRBJ2-1; D gene ambiguous. This CDR3 is built from 15 residues. CDR1 is SGHTA and CDR2 is FQGTGA in the germline V gene. The V end lost 5 bases, the J end lost 5 bases, and 16 bases lay between the germline ends. The CDR3 DNA reads TGTGCCAGCAGCCCCCTAAGTGGGTTACACAATGAGCAGTTCTTC. It specifies CASSPLSGLHNEQFF. Variable domain in full (rest from reference TRBV7-3 and TRBJ2-1): GAGVSQTPSNKVTEKGKYVELRCDPISGHTALYWYRQSLGQGPEFLIYFQGTGAADDSGLPNDRFFAVRPEGSVSTLKIQRTERGDSAVYLCASSPLSGLHNEQFFGPGTRLTVL.

In this sample, this clonotype turned up many times. The CDR3 spells CASSSRGFGEQYF. The CDR3 region has the DNA TGTGCCAGCAGCTCCAGGGGTTTCGGAGAGCAGTACTTC. The rearrangement joins TRBV3-1 to TRBJ2-7; TRBD1 might be the D (6 bases). The CDR3 has 13 residues. From germline, CDR1 is LGHDT and CDR2 YNNKEL (reference sequence). V lost 5 bases, J lost 7 bases, and 15 bases lay in between.

This clonotype was picked up many times. The chain couples TRBV29-1 to TRBJ2-5; D is uncertain. Germline CDR1 reads SQVTM; CDR2 reads ANQGSEA. The V end was cut by 0 bases, the J end by 0 bases, with 5 bases between. CDR3 length: 13 amino acids. In DNA, the CDR3 is TGCAGCGTTGAAGAGGGCAACCAAGAGACCCAGTACTTC. Protein sequence: CSVEEGNQETQYF.

This clonotype came up many times. This chain uses TRBV28 with TRBJ2-1, with 8 bases that match TRBD2. J gave up 1 base and V 5 bases, and 7 bases lay outside the gene matches. Per the germline V gene, CDR1 is MDHEN and CDR2 is SYDVKM. The CDR3 is 16 amino acids. The CDR3 region has the DNA TGTGCCAGCAGTAATAGCGGGGTAGGGTCCTACAATGAGCAGTTCTTC. Amino acids: CASSNSGVGSYNEQFF. Full variable domain (missing parts from reference TRBV28 and TRBJ2-1): DVKVTQSSRYLVKRTGEKVFLECVQDMDHENMFWYRQDPGLGLRLIYFSYDVKMKEKGDIPEGYSVSREKKERFSLILESASTNQTSMYLCASSNSGVGSYNEQFFGPGTRLTVL.

This clonotype was seen repeatedly, ten times or more. This chain joins TRBV15 and TRBJ2-7; 8 bases match TRBD1. The V gene's germline CDR1 is LNHNV and CDR2 YYDKDF (reference sequence). The CDR3 length is 15 residues. Unmatched junction bases numbered 5, after V lost 4 bases and J lost 0 bases. In nucleotides, the CDR3 is TGTGCCACCAGCACCAGGGGGCCTAGCTCCTACGAGCAGTACTTC. Protein product: CATSTRGPSSYEQYF.

The chain couples TRBV6-5 to TRBJ2-1; 13 bases are a match to TRBD2. TRBJ2-7 matches the DNA end more closely, so the J call is doubtful. The CDR3 sequence is 18 residues long. Germline loops: CDR1 MNHEY, CDR2 SVGAGI. The CDR3 nucleotides are TGTGCCAGCAGTTACGGACTAGCGGGGGACCCGTCCTACAATGAGCAGTACTTC. Residues: CASSYGLAGDPSYNEQYF.

V gene TRBV6-5 combines with J gene TRBJ1-3, with TRBD1 as a possible D gene (6 bases). V was shortened by 2 bases and J by 8 bases, with 19 bases between the two germline ends. From germline, CDR1 is MNHEY and CDR2 SVGAGI. The CDR3 is made up of 16 amino acids. The CDR3 bases are TGTGCCAGCAGTTACACCCTGAGAGGGGGGAAGTACACCATATATTTT. This translates into CASSYTLRGGKYTIYF.

This clonotype was counted many times. This sequence joins TRBV20-1 and TRBJ2-7, with a tentative D call TRBD1 (7 bases). Germline V gene sequence: CDR1 DFQATT, CDR2 SNEGSKA (reference sequence). Trimming took 3 bases from V and 5 from J, leaving 11 bases between them. The CDR3 is made up of 12 amino acids. The CDR3 here is CSARQGGDEQYF. CDR3 DNA sequence: TGCAGTGCTAGGCAGGGGGGCGACGAGCAGTACTTC.

The rearrangement joins TRBV7-2 to TRBJ2-4; a possible D gene is TRBD1 (6 bases). Germline lookup yields CDR1 SGHTA and CDR2 FQGNSA. Trimming took 1 base from V and 8 from J, leaving 15 bases between them. The CDR3 is 15 residues long. DNA of the CDR3: TGTGCCAGCAGCTTAGAGCTCAACAGGGTGGACATTCAGTACTTC. This sequence encodes CASSLELNRVDIQYF.

The chain employs TRBV6-5 and TRBJ2-5; tentative D call: TRBD1 (6 bases). This CDR3 spans 15 amino acids. Germline CDR1 reads MNHEY; CDR2 reads SVGAGI. Trimming shortened V by 7 bases and J by 6 bases, and 21 bases separated the two germline ends. As DNA, the CDR3 is TGTGCCAGCACCCAGGGCACAGGGTTGGTGAAGACCCAGTACTTC. It is translated as CASTQGTGLVKTQYF.